This T cell receptor (beta chain) was captured by sequencing in a study of CD8 T cells in Susac syndrome. An input of about 0.5 to 1 ug of RNA was subjected to reverse transcription using random hexamers. Across 54 Vbeta and 13 Jbeta, TCR beta CDR3 was amplified with immunoSEQ multiplex PCR. TCRdb redid the calling of the immunoSEQ multiplex PCR reads with MiXCR, one entry per CDR3 protein. Of 90,000 to 150,000 distinct CDR3 sequences listed, about 93% were seen once; the top ten hold roughly 0.095%. Blood CD8+ and CD4+ T cells underwent high-throughput TCR beta sequencing. FACS enriched CD8+ TEMRA cells, while bulk CD8+ and CD4+ were negatively isolated. The trim removed 1 base at V and 0 bases at J, leaving 2 bases unmatched. This CDR3 contains 16 residues.

Material for sequencing was CD4+ T cells from PBMCs. The sequence was obtained from a human donor in good health. The V call is TRBV12-3 or TRBV12-4, the J call TRBJ2-2; 7 positions agree with TRBD1. In nucleotides, the CDR3 is TGTGCCAGCAGTTTAGGTGGGACAGCGAACACCGGGGAGCTGTTTTTT. It translates to CASSLGGTANTGELFF.